This T cell receptor beta chain derives from a study of blood T cells in healthy people across ages. CDR1 SGHRS and CDR2 YFSETQ come from the germline V gene. The CDR3 runs to 14 residues. The germline V and J ends were trimmed by 2 bases and 5 bases, with 11 bases remaining between them. The second PCR ran about 6 to 12 cycles with a sample-barcoded 5' primer and J-beta primers. Via MiXCR, TCRdb re-called the 5' RACE reads, giving one row per CDR3 protein. There are just over 800,000 distinct CDR3 sequences in the sample; 62% occur only once, and approximately 30% lies in the top ten. This clonotype was recorded a few times.

The chain links TRBV5-1 to TRBJ2-1; no clear D. The sequence derives from a man aged 25 to 40 in good health. Sequenced sample: blood. The CDR3 DNA reads as TGCGCCAGCAGCTTTTCGGGCAGTGACAATGAGCAGTTCTTC. This gives the protein CASSFSGSDNEQFF.